This is a list of T cell receptor beta chains from one sample in a study of T cell repertoires in ileal Crohn's disease. Profiling relied on immunoSEQ multiplex PCR, and the TCRdb table lists in-frame clones only, not all of them. The table lists several thousand clones, approximately 91% of them singletons. Input material: ileal tissue. Receptors originate from an adult with Crohn's disease. Both conserved end residues are part of each CDR3. A D gene is named only where the DNA matches it firmly.

CDR3nt: TGTGCCAGTGCGGAGGACCGGTGGGCTGGGGAGCTGTTTTTT
CDR3aa: CASAEDRWAGELFF
v_gene: TRBV19
d_gene: -
len: 14
j_gene: TRBJ2-2

CDR3nt: TGTGCCAGCAGCCCGACTAGCGGGGGAATAGATACGCAGTATTTT
CDR3aa: CASSPTSGGIDTQYF
v_gene: TRBV11-3
d_gene: TRBD2
len: 15
j_gene: TRBJ2-3

CDR3nt: TGTGCCAGCAGCCCGGAGCGGGGGGGCTACAATGAGCAGTTCTTC
CDR3aa: CASSPERGGYNEQFF
v_gene: TRBV13
d_gene: TRBD2
len: 15
j_gene: TRBJ2-1

CDR3nt: TGTGCCAGCTCAAAGCAGGGGGTTCGCGGCACAGATACGCAGTATTTT
CDR3aa: CASSKQGVRGTDTQYF
v_gene: TRBV18
d_gene: TRBD1
len: 16
j_gene: TRBJ2-3

CDR3nt: TGTGCCAGCAAGAAGGGTAAAATGAACACTGAAGCTTTCTTT
CDR3aa: CASKKGKMNTEAFF
v_gene: TRBV2
d_gene: -
len: 14
j_gene: TRBJ1-1

CDR3nt: TGTGCCAGCAGCGAGGGGACACTTCATAATGAAAAACTGTTTTTT
CDR3aa: CASSEGTLHNEKLFF
v_gene: TRBV7-9
d_gene: -
len: 15
j_gene: TRBJ1-4

CDR3nt: TGTGCCAGTAGTTCCAAGCGACAGGGACAAGAGACCCAGTACTTC
CDR3aa: CASSSKRQGQETQYF
v_gene: TRBV19
d_gene: TRBD1
len: 15
j_gene: TRBJ2-5

CDR3nt: TGTGCCATCAGTGAGGTCGCAGGTCGGGTGTCGGAGCAGTTCTTC
CDR3aa: CAISEVAGRVSEQFF
v_gene: TRBV10-3
d_gene: -
len: 15
j_gene: TRBJ2-1

CDR3nt: TGTGCCATCTCGAGCCGGGCAGATAGCTATGGCTACACCTTC
CDR3aa: CAISSRADSYGYTF
v_gene: TRBV10-3
d_gene: -
len: 14
j_gene: TRBJ1-2

CDR3nt: TGCGCCAGCAGCCAAAAGGATTCAGTGTACGAGCAGTACTTC
CDR3aa: CASSQKDSVYEQYF
v_gene: TRBV4-1
d_gene: -
len: 14
j_gene: TRBJ2-7

CDR3nt: TGTGCTAGTGGTTTGCCCCTCGGGACAGCGCGAAGGGACACCGGGGAGCTGTTTTTT
CDR3aa: CASGLPLGTARRDTGELFF
v_gene: TRBV12-5
d_gene: TRBD1
len: 19
j_gene: TRBJ2-2

CDR3nt: TGTGCCAGCAGCTTGGATGGAGAGACCCAGTACTTC
CDR3aa: CASSLDGETQYF
v_gene: TRBV5-4
d_gene: -
len: 12
j_gene: TRBJ2-5

CDR3nt: TGCGCCAGCAGCCCTGGGAGCGGGGGAGCCGAGCAGTACTTC
CDR3aa: CASSPGSGGAEQYF
v_gene: TRBV5-1
d_gene: TRBD2
len: 14
j_gene: TRBJ2-7